The 16 T cell receptor beta chains below all came from one sample that was sequenced in a study of tumour-infiltrating T cells in Burkitt lymphoma. The data were produced by immunoSEQ multiplex PCR, yet TCRdb's version contains in-frame clones alone and is incomplete. Altogether thousands of clones are present, 11% to 15% being singletons, with the ten largest covering about 20%. Source material: tumor tissue. These receptors all come from a human donor with Burkitt lymphoma.

This sequence joins TRBV27 and TRBJ2-5, with 8 bases fitting TRBD2. CDR1 MNHEY and CDR2 SMNVEV come from the germline V gene (reference sequence). The CDR3 sequence is 13 residues long. The ends lost 6 bases at V and 9 bases at J; junction bases unmatched: 9. CDR3 in DNA: TGTGCCAGCAGCCCCTCGGCCGGGGGGGCCCAGTACTTC. Protein: CASSPSAGGAQYF.

This chain joins TRBV7-9 and TRBJ2-2, with 12 positions matching TRBD2. Per the germline V gene, CDR1 is SEHNR and CDR2 is FQNEAQ (reference sequence). The trim removed 5 bases at V and 10 bases at J, leaving 14 bases unmatched. The CDR3 covers 17 residues. In DNA, the CDR3 is TGTGCCAGCAGCCCAAGACTAGCGGGAGCCCCAGGCGAGGAGCTGTTTTTT. Translation: CASSPRLAGAPGEELFF.

The chain's CDR3 is CASSPGTVYEQYF. CDR3 coding DNA: TGCGCCAGCAGCCCTGGGACAGTCTACGAGCAGTACTTC. The chain employs TRBV5-1 and TRBJ2-7, with 7 positions matching TRBD1. This CDR3 contains 13 residues. With 4 bases clipped from V and 3 bases from J, the junction kept 4 bases outside the gene matches. Germline CDR1 is SGHRS and CDR2 is YFSETQ.

Only a few counts were recorded for this clone. The chain links TRBV11-2 to TRBJ2-1; D gene unclear. Trimming shortened V by 4 bases and J by 5 bases, and 9 bases separated the two germline ends. The CDR3 spans 13 residues. Germline V CDR1 and CDR2: SGHAT, FQNNGV. The CDR3 DNA reads as TGTGCCAGCAGCTACCATATAAACAATGAGCAGTTCTTC. Translation gives CASSYHINNEQFF.

The rearrangement joins TRBV27 to TRBJ2-7; tentative D call: TRBD2 (6 bases). CDR1 is MNHEY, CDR2 SMNVEV, per germline (reference sequence). V was trimmed by 3 bases and J by 4 bases, leaving 7 bases between them. The CDR3 runs 12 residues. CDR3: CASSLRGYEQYF. The CDR3 bases are TGTGCCAGCAGTTTGCGGGGTTACGAGCAGTACTTC.

By proportion, this clone is large (0.1 to 1%). The chain employs TRBV13 and TRBJ1-1, with a possible D match to TRBD1 (6 bases). The CDR3 length is 13 residues. Germline V gene lookup returns CDR1 PRHDT and CDR2 FYEKMQ (reference sequence). V was clipped by 4 bases and J by 7 bases, with 13 bases between them. As DNA, the CDR3 is TGTGCCAGCAGCTGGGGGGACACGCTTGAAGCTTTCTTT. Translated: CASSWGDTLEAFF.

The sample holds a few counts of this clone. V is TRBV15 and J is TRBJ1-2, with D unclear. The length of the CDR3 is 17 residues. From germline, CDR1 is LNHNV and CDR2 YYDKDF (reference sequence). The V end lost 0 bases, the J end lost 7 bases, and 21 bases lay between the germline ends. The CDR3, as DNA: TGTGCCACCAGCAGAGATCTAATTGATCCGGGAAATGTTGGCTACACCTTC. Translation gives CATSRDLIDPGNVGYTF.

This clone was found a few times. V is TRBV5-6 and J is TRBJ2-3; D unresolved. Germline V gene data show CDR1 as SGHDT and CDR2 as YYEEEE. The CDR3 is 16 residues long. V was cut by 0 bases and J by 2 bases, with 13 bases left in between. The CDR3 reads CASSLAGPQTTDTQYF. In nucleotides, the CDR3 is TGTGCCAGCAGCTTGGCCGGACCCCAGACCACAGATACGCAGTATTTT.

In this sample, this clone turned up a few times. The rearrangement joins TRBV28 to TRBJ1-1; no clear D. Trimming shortened V by 1 base and J by 1 base, and 1 base separated the two germline ends. The germline gives CDR1 MDHEN, CDR2 SYDVKM. The CDR3 runs 12 residues. CDR3 loop: CASSLSNTEAFF. The CDR3 nucleotides read TGTGCCAGCAGTTTATCGAACACTGAAGCTTTCTTT.

The gene calls are TRBV14 and TRBJ1-3; D unresolved. This CDR3 spans 16 amino acids. Germline V gene lookup returns CDR1 SGHDN and CDR2 FVKESK. V shed 2 bases and J shed 0 bases, with 11 bases lying between them. The CDR3 DNA reads as TGTGCCAGCAGCCAATTAGGCGGCTTCTCTGGAAACACCATATATTTT. This encodes CASSQLGGFSGNTIYF.

This clone has more than one count but fewer than ten. The chain has TRBV29-1 and TRBJ1-1; possible D gene TRBD1, 6 bases. V lost 4 bases and J lost 3, with 9 bases in between. Germline V CDR1 and CDR2: SQVTM, ANQGSEA. There are 12 residues in the CDR3. This CDR3 is CSVVPGDTEAFF. The CDR3 bases are TGCAGCGTTGTCCCAGGGGACACTGAAGCTTTCTTT.

CDR3 sequence: CASSIRDSSYEQYF. DNA for the CDR3: TGTGCCAGTAGTATTCGGGACAGCTCCTACGAGCAGTACTTC. The gene calls are TRBV19 and TRBJ2-7, with 7 positions matching TRBD1. Germline CDR1 is LNHDA and CDR2 is SQIVND (reference sequence). The CDR3 runs 14 residues. V lost 3 bases, J lost 0 bases, and 2 bases stayed unmatched.

In this sample, this clone turned up a few times. This chain uses TRBV27 with TRBJ1-5; D is possibly TRBD1 (5 bases). The CDR3 sequence is 15 residues long. Germline CDR1 reads MNHEY; CDR2 reads SMNVEV (reference sequence). Between the trimmed V and J ends, which lost 6 bases and 2 bases, there was a span of 14 bases. CDR3 in amino acids: CASSARGEGNQPQHF. DNA of the CDR3: TGTGCCAGCAGCGCCCGGGGCGAAGGCAATCAGCCCCAGCATTTT.

A few counts support this clone. V and J are TRBV5-1 and TRBJ2-2; 8 bases are a match to TRBD2. The CDR3 totals 15 residues. The J segment lost 6 bases and the V segment lost 4 bases, leaving 8 bases of the junction unmatched. Germline CDR1 is SGHRS and CDR2 is YFSETQ. CDR3 in amino acids: CASSEPGLGSGELFF. For the CDR3, the DNA is TGCGCCAGCAGCGAGCCGGGACTAGGTTCCGGGGAGCTGTTTTTT.

This clone was picked up a small number of times. Here the CDR3 reads CASSLTSSLFGEQYF. The CDR3 DNA follows: TGTGCCAGCAGTTTGACTAGCTCCCTCTTTGGCGAGCAGTACTTC. The V and J genes are TRBV6-5 and TRBJ2-7, with TRBD2 matching 7 bases. Trimming removed 4 bases from V and 6 bases from J; junction bases left unmatched: 12. CDR1 and CDR2 from the germline V gene are MNHEY and SVGAGI. The CDR3 sequence is 15 residues long.

The rearrangement links TRBV19 to TRBJ1-5, with 8 bases matching TRBD1. From germline, CDR1 is LNHDA and CDR2 SQIVND (reference sequence). The CDR3 has 13 amino acids. Trimming took 7 bases from V and 5 from J; bases not matched to a gene: 4. CDR3 sequence reads: CASTRTGHQPQHF. CDR3 bases: TGTGCCAGTACCCGGACAGGGCATCAGCCCCAGCATTTT.